Below are 4 T cell receptor beta chains sequenced from a single sample in a study of response to subunit inactivated influenza vaccine. TCRdb recomputed calls from the RT-PCR reads with MiXCR, one row per CDR3 protein. The sample records around 750,000 distinct CDR3 sequences, less than 25% being singletons. Sequencing used PBMCs from blood, obtained around 5 days after vaccination. Receptors were obtained from a man aged 50 or older who received an inactivated influenza vaccine.

The chain couples TRBV11-1 to TRBJ2-3; 11 bases map to TRBD2. CDR1 is SGHAT, CDR2 FQDESV, per germline (reference sequence). V dropped 5 bases and J dropped 4; count of bases not matched to a gene: 17. This CDR3 has 19 amino acids. CDR3 bases: TGTGCCAGCAGCGCCGGGACTAGCGGAGCCCTCATACCGGCAGATACGCAGTATTTT. It codes for CASSAGTSGALIPADTQYF.

This clonotype showed up just a few times. The chain has TRBV4-1 and TRBJ1-4; D ambiguous. The CDR3 loop spans 14 amino acids. V was cut by 1 base and J by 8 bases, with 11 bases left in between. CDR1 is MGHRA and CDR2 is YSYEKL in the germline V gene. CDR3 in DNA: TGCGCCAGCAGCCAAGGGGCGGAGAAGGAAAAACTGTTTTTT. Translated: CASSQGAEKEKLFF.

This clonotype was detected ten times or more. The chain combines TRBV12-3 or TRBV12-4 with TRBJ2-1; TRBD2 matches 9 bases. V gave up 0 bases and J gave up 7 bases; unmatched junction bases: 7. The CDR3 has 16 residues. DNA of the CDR3: TGTGCCAGCAGTTTAGCGCTTGGGACTAGCAGGAATGAGCAGTTCTTC. Its protein is CASSLALGTSRNEQFF.

This clonotype has only a few counts. The genes are TRBV10-3 and TRBJ2-5; 8 bases match TRBD2. V was pared by 6 bases and J by 9 bases, with 9 bases of the junction left unmatched. This CDR3 has 13 residues. The germline CDR1 and CDR2 sequences are ENHRY and SYGVKD. The chain's CDR3 is CAISSGGSEAQYF. The CDR3 nucleotides are TGTGCCATCAGCTCGGGGGGGTCCGAGGCCCAGTACTTC.